The 26 T cell receptor beta chains listed next were all sequenced from one sample in a study of T cell changes during pregnancy in multiple sclerosis. Data came from immunoSEQ multiplex PCR; TCRdb stores just in-frame clones and leaves some out. In the table there are over 45,000 clones, 75% to 95% of which are singletons. The sample here was peripheral blood, taken in the first trimester of pregnancy. Receptors were obtained from a female donor in good health, enrolled as a control in a pregnancy study.

This chain links TRBV6-1 with TRBJ2-1, with D unresolved. Germline-derived CDR1 and CDR2 are MNHNS and SASEGT. V dropped 6 bases and J dropped 8 bases, with 14 bases sitting between them. CDR3 length: 13 residues. The CDR3 spells CASSLLDPDEQFF. The DNA for the CDR3 is TGTGCCAGCAGCCTCCTAGATCCGGATGAGCAGTTCTTC.

This chain links TRBV28 with TRBJ2-7; TRBD1 aligns across 9 bases. Germline CDR1 is MDHEN and CDR2 is SYDVKM. Trimming took 5 bases from V and 0 from J; bases not matched to a gene: 5. The CDR3 sequence is 15 residues long. CDR3 nucleotide sequence: TGTGCCAGCAGTAACAGGGGGCTAACCTCCTACGAGCAGTACTTC. Encoded protein: CASSNRGLTSYEQYF.

In this sample, this clone turned up once. The rearrangement links TRBV4-1 to TRBJ1-1; D is perhaps TRBD1 (6 bases). This CDR3 has 20 amino acids. Trimming left V 5 bases short and J 1 base short, with 29 bases between. Per germline, CDR1 MGHRA and CDR2 YSYEKL. The CDR3 sequence: CASSFNAQGRNPSGNTEAFF. CDR3 nucleotide sequence: TGCGCCAGCAGCTTTAATGCCCAGGGGCGAAACCCTTCGGGGAACACTGAAGCTTTCTTT.

The gene calls are TRBV9 and TRBJ1-2; D call uncertain. V lost 0 bases, J lost 0 bases, and 9 bases lay in between. Germline CDR1 SGDLS, CDR2 YYNGEE. The CDR3 has 15 amino acids. In DNA, the CDR3 is TGTGCCAGCAGCGTAGGTGGGAGTTCTAACTATGGCTACACCTTC. Protein sequence: CASSVGGSSNYGYTF. The full variable domain, completed using reference TRBV9 and TRBJ1-2, is DSGVTQTPKHLITATGQRVTLRCSPRSGDLSVYWYQQSLDQGLQFLIQYYNGEERAKGNILERFSAQQFPDLHSELNLSSLELGDSALYFCASSVGGSSNYGYTFGSGTRLTVV.

The chain carries TRBV28 and TRBJ2-5; D perhaps matches TRBD2 (6 bases). The V end lost 6 bases, the J end lost 3 bases, and 8 bases lay between the germline ends. The CDR3 consists of 12 residues. The germline CDR1 and CDR2 sequences are MDHEN and SYDVKM. The CDR3, as DNA: TGTGCCAGCAGGTTAGCGGAAGAGACCCAGTACTTC. It translates to CASRLAEETQYF. Full variable domain (outside the CDR3, taken from reference TRBV28 and TRBJ2-5): DVKVTQSSRYLVKRTGEKVFLECVQDMDHENMFWYRQDPGLGLRLIYFSYDVKMKEKGDIPEGYSVSREKKERFSLILESASTNQTSMYLCASRLAEETQYFGPGTRLLVL.

This clone showed up just once. The chain combines TRBV5-4 with TRBJ2-2; TRBD2 aligns across 8 bases. J gave up 5 bases and V 0 bases, and 3 bases lay outside the gene matches. Germline CDR1 reads SGHNT; CDR2 reads YYREEE (reference sequence). This CDR3 is 15 amino acids long. The CDR3 coding sequence is TGTGCCAGCAGCTTGGTCCGGGGGGGAACCGGGGAGCTGTTTTTT. Its protein is CASSLVRGGTGELFF.

CDR3 in DNA: TGTGCCAGTAGTATAAGGGGGTTCACTGAAGCTTTCTTT. Translation: CASSIRGFTEAFF. The chain employs TRBV19 and TRBJ1-1; D perhaps matches TRBD1 (6 bases). The V end was cut by 2 bases, the J end by 4 bases, with 8 bases between. There are 13 residues in the CDR3. Germline values: CDR1 LNHDA, CDR2 SQIVND (reference sequence).

The chain combines TRBV27 with TRBJ1-5, with D possibly matching TRBD1 (5 bases). The CDR3 runs 13 residues. Germline CDR1 MNHEY, CDR2 SMNVEV (reference sequence). The V gene lost 8 bases and the J gene lost 4 bases, with 12 bases spanning the gap. The CDR3 coding sequence is TGTGCCAGCGGGTTCAGGGTTAATCAGCCCCAGCATTTT. Protein: CASGFRVNQPQHF.

This chain joins TRBV2 and TRBJ2-7, with D tentatively TRBD1 (6 bases). With 5 bases removed from V and 3 bases from J, the gap between germline ends came to 14 bases. The CDR3 loop spans 14 amino acids. Germline V CDR1 and CDR2: SNHLY, FYNNEI. In DNA, the CDR3 is TGTGCCAGCAGTCGAACAGGGTATGGCTACGAGCAGTACTTC. It translates to CASSRTGYGYEQYF. The variable domain in full, completed from reference TRBV2 and TRBJ2-7, reads EPEVTQTPSHQVTQMGQEVILRCVPISNHLYFYWYRQILGQKVEFLVSFYNNEISEKSEIFDDQFSVERPDGSNFTLKIRSTKLEDSAMYFCASSRTGYGYEQYFGPGTRLTVT.

This rearrangement joins TRBV13 to TRBJ1-1, with a weak D call TRBD1 (5 bases). Trimming cost V 5 bases and J 7 bases, with 23 bases left between them. The CDR3 spans 16 residues. In germline, CDR1 is PRHDT, CDR2 FYEKMQ (reference sequence). The CDR3 DNA sequence: TGTGCCAGCAGCCTCCCCGTGGGGGGGACTAGTGGTGAAGCTTTCTTT. Protein: CASSLPVGGTSGEAFF.

This clone occurred a few times. The chain joins TRBV30 to TRBJ1-1, with 8 bases that match TRBD1. The V segment lost 1 base and the J segment 5 bases; nucleotides outside the gene matches: 6. The CDR3 contains 14 residues. CDR1 GTSNPN and CDR2 SVGIG come from the germline V gene (reference sequence). Here the CDR3 reads CAWSGWTGKTEAFF. In DNA form, the CDR3 reads TGTGCCTGGAGTGGGTGGACAGGGAAGACTGAAGCTTTCTTT.

The chain is built from TRBV7-8 and TRBJ2-1, with 7 bases aligning to TRBD2. There are 20 residues in the CDR3. From germline, CDR1 is SGHVS and CDR2 FQNEAQ. With 2 bases clipped from V and 0 bases from J, the junction kept 16 bases outside the gene matches. This CDR3 is CASSLRIVSGLSHSYNEQFF. As DNA, the CDR3 is TGTGCCAGCAGCTTACGTATAGTTAGCGGGCTTTCTCACTCCTACAATGAGCAGTTCTTC.

The chain joins TRBV10-3 to TRBJ2-5; tentative D call: TRBD1 (6 bases). CDR1 is ENHRY, CDR2 SYGVKD, per germline. The CDR3 runs 13 residues. V was trimmed by 6 bases and J by 5 bases, leaving 13 bases between them. CDR3 amino acids: CAIRGARGETQYF. CDR3 in DNA: TGTGCCATCAGGGGGGCCCGGGGCGAGACCCAGTACTTC.

This clone was counted a single time. The rearrangement uses TRBV5-1 and TRBJ2-1; D possibly corresponds to TRBD2 (5 bases). Per germline, CDR1 SGHRS and CDR2 YFSETQ. V was cut by 5 bases and J by 6 bases, with 15 bases left in between. The CDR3 has 14 residues. The CDR3 spells CASSVVSAGNEQFF. The CDR3 region has the DNA TGCGCCAGCAGTGTGGTTTCGGCGGGCAATGAGCAGTTCTTC.

V and J are TRBV27 and TRBJ2-1, with D perhaps matching TRBD1 (7 bases). The V gene lost 3 bases and the J gene lost 0 bases, with 15 bases spanning the gap. This CDR3 region has 17 residues. The V gene's germline CDR1 is MNHEY and CDR2 SMNVEV (reference sequence). In nucleotides, the CDR3 is TGTGCCAGCAGTTTCCCATCAGGGGGGAGCTCCTACAATGAGCAGTTCTTC. This encodes CASSFPSGGSSYNEQFF.

The gene calls are TRBV7-9 and TRBJ2-7; 9 nucleotides line up with TRBD1. Germline CDR1 reads SEHNR; CDR2 reads FQNEAQ (reference sequence). The CDR3 is made up of 15 amino acids. V trimming: 5 bases; J trimming: 5 bases; junction bases outside the gene matches: 10. Here the CDR3 reads CASSQRTGATHEQYF. The CDR3 bases are TGTGCCAGCAGCCAGAGGACAGGGGCGACCCACGAGCAGTACTTC.

The rearrangement uses TRBV9 and TRBJ2-1; 11 nucleotides align to TRBD2. V dropped 4 bases and J dropped 2; count of bases not matched to a gene: 5. In germline, CDR1 is SGDLS, CDR2 YYNGEE. The CDR3 contains 16 residues. The CDR3 nucleotides are TGTGCCAGCAGCCCTACGACTAGCGGGGCCTACAATGAGCAGTTCTTC. As protein: CASSPTTSGAYNEQFF.

V gene TRBV2 combines with J gene TRBJ2-6; 8 bases match TRBD2. CDR3 size: 17 residues. Trimming removed 2 bases from V and 4 bases from J; junction bases left unmatched: 7. Germline CDR1 and CDR2: SNHLY and FYNNEI. The CDR3: CASSERSGTLGANVLTF. CDR3 bases: TGTGCCAGCAGTGAACGTAGCGGGACGTTAGGGGCCAACGTCCTGACTTTC.

This rearrangement joins TRBV6-5 to TRBJ2-5; maybe TRBD1 (5 bases). V lost 8 bases and J lost 4, with 8 bases in between. The CDR3 is 11 residues long. CDR1 is MNHEY, CDR2 SVGAGI, per germline. Here the CDR3 reads CASERGETQYF. CDR3 bases: TGTGCCAGCGAAAGGGGAGAGACCCAGTACTTC.

This chain links TRBV5-1 with TRBJ1-2, with TRBD1 identical over 10 bases. The CDR3 consists of 15 residues. CDR1 SGHRS and CDR2 YFSETQ come from the germline V gene. V shed 5 bases and J 2 bases; nucleotides not matched to a gene: 6. The CDR3 protein is CASSRPGQGNYGYTF. DNA of the CDR3: TGCGCCAGCAGTCGACCGGGACAGGGGAACTATGGCTACACCTTC.

V gene TRBV27 combines with J gene TRBJ2-7, with 11 bases identical to TRBD2. This CDR3 is built from 12 residues. CDR1 is MNHEY and CDR2 is SMNVEV in the germline V gene (reference sequence). Here the CDR3 reads CGDGTSGPCQYF. The CDR3 nucleotides are TGTGGCGACGGGACTAGCGGCCCTTGTCAGTACTTC.

The chain recombines TRBV10-1 with TRBJ2-7; 9 bases fit TRBD1. J was trimmed by 2 bases and V by 7 bases; bases with no gene match: 6. This CDR3 is built from 14 residues. Germline V lookup: CDR1 WNHNN, CDR2 SYGVQD (reference sequence). CDR3 region: CASMTGQGPYEQYF. Here the CDR3 DNA reads TGCGCCAGCATGACGGGACAGGGCCCCTACGAGCAGTACTTC.

This clone was seen only a few times. The chain combines TRBV29-1 with TRBJ1-1, with D hard to call. Germline V lookup: CDR1 SQVTM, CDR2 ANQGSEA. V lost 4 bases and J 5 bases, leaving 5 bases between the germline ends. The CDR3 spans 10 residues. The CDR3 DNA is TGCAGCGTTGTCAGTACTGAAGCTTTCTTT. This translates into CSVVSTEAFF.

DNA for the CDR3: TGTGCCAGCAGCTTCCCACGTTCTACTTACTTCCAAGAGACCCAGTACTTC. Its translation is CASSFPRSTYFQETQYF. The chain carries TRBV7-3 and TRBJ2-5; unclear D gene. V dropped 3 bases and J dropped 1 base, with 18 bases sitting between them. This CDR3 is built from 17 residues. Germline lookup yields CDR1 SGHTA and CDR2 FQGTGA.

The chain is built from TRBV11-1 and TRBJ2-7, with TRBD1 identical over 7 bases. The V and J ends lost 5 bases and 7 bases, in that order; junction bases with no gene match: 11. Germline V gene sequence: CDR1 SGHAT, CDR2 FQDESV (reference sequence). The CDR3 loop spans 14 amino acids. The CDR3, as DNA: TGTGCCAGCAGCCCAAAATGGGGGACAGAGGAGCAGTACTTC. It codes for CASSPKWGTEEQYF.

V usage is TRBV30 and J usage is TRBJ1-1; TRBD1 is a possible D gene (6 bases). Per germline, CDR1 GTSNPN and CDR2 SVGIG (reference sequence). The CDR3 covers 14 residues. Trimming left V 2 bases short and J 7 bases short, with 17 bases between. CDR3 in amino acids: CAWSWGAGRDEAFF. As DNA, the CDR3 is TGTGCCTGGAGTTGGGGGGCAGGGAGGGATGAAGCTTTCTTT.